These 2 T cell receptor beta chains came from one sample sequenced in a study of beta chain features in type 1 diabetes. TCRB transcripts that were expressed got sequenced, as all of the isolated RNA had been reverse transcribed. Only in-frame clones appear in the TCRdb table, and some are missing; sequencing was by immunoSEQ multiplex PCR. The profile shows 400,000 to 450,000 clones, approximately 14% of them singletons. Sequencing was carried out using naive CD4+ T cells from blood. The receptor set was obtained from a man aged 30-40 years in good health.

This clone has more than one count but fewer than ten. This chain joins TRBV9 and TRBJ1-2, with TRBD1 matching over 7 bases. V dropped 0 bases and J dropped 4; count of bases not matched to a gene: 6. The CDR3 extends over 15 amino acids. From germline, CDR1 is SGDLS and CDR2 YYNGEE. The CDR3 spells CASSVGQGISYGYTF. The CDR3 bases are TGTGCCAGCAGCGTAGGACAGGGAATATCCTATGGCTACACCTTC.

This chain connects TRBV27 to TRBJ1-4; 7 bases match TRBD1. V was clipped by 3 bases and J by 4 bases; unmatched bases: 14. In germline, CDR1 is MNHEY, CDR2 SMNVEV (reference sequence). The CDR3 has 18 residues. CDR3 sequence: CASSLSQVGTANNEKLFF. DNA of the CDR3: TGTGCCAGCAGTTTGTCTCAAGTGGGGACAGCGAATAATGAAAAACTGTTTTTT.